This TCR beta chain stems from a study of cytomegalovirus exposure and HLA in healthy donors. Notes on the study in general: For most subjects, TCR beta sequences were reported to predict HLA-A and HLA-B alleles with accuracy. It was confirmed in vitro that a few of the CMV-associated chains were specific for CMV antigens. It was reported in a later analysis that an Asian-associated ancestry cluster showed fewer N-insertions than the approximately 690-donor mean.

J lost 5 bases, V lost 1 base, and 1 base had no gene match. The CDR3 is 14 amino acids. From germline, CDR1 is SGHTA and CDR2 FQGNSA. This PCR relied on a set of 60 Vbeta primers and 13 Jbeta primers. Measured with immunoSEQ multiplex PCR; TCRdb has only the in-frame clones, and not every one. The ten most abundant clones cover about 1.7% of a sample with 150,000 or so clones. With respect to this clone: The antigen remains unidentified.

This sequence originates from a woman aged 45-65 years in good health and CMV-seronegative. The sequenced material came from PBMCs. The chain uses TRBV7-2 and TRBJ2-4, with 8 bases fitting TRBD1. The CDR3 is CASSLVTGENIQYF. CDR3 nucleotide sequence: TGTGCCAGCAGCTTAGTGACAGGGGAAAACATTCAGTACTTC.